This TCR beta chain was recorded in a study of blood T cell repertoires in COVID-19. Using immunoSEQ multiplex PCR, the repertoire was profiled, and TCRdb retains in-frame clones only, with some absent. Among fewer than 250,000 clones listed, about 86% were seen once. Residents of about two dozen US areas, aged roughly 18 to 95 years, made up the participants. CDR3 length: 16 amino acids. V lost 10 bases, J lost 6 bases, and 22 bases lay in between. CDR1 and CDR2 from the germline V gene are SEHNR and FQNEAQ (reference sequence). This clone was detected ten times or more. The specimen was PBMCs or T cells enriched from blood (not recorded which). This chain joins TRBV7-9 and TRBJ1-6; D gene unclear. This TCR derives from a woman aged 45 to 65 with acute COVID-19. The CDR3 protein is CATPGGGRWGNSPLHF. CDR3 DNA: TGTGCCACCCCGGGAGGAGGAAGGTGGGGTAATTCACCCCTCCACTTT. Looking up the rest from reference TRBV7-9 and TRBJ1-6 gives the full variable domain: DTGVSQNPRHKITKRGQNVTFRCDPISEHNRLYWYRQTLGQGPEFLTYFQNEAQLEKSRLLSDRFSAERPKGSFSTLEIQRTEQGDSAMYLCATPGGGRWGNSPLHFGNGTRLTVT.